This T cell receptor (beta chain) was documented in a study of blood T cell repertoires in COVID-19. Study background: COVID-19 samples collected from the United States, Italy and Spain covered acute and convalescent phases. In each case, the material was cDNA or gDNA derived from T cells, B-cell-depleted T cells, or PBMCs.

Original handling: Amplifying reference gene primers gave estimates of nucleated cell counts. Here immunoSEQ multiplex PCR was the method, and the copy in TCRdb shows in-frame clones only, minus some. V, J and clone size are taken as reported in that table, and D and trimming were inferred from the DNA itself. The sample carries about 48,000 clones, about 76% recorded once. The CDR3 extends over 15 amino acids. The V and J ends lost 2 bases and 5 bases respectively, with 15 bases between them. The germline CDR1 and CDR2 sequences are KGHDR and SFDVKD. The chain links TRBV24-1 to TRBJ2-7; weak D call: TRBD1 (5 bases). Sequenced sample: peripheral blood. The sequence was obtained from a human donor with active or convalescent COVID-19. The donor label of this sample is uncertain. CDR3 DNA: TGTGCCACCAGTGATTATGGACAAGCCCGGGACGAGCAGTACTTC. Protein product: CATSDYGQARDEQYF.